These T cell receptor beta chains were read from a single sample in a study of vaccination effects on CD4 cells after COVID-19. Their specific antigens are unknown. Some clones are missing from TCRdb's copy, which holds only in-frame ones; the method was immunoSEQ multiplex PCR. The data contain tens of thousands of clones, around 70% of them singletons. This specimen consisted of CD4+ T cells from PBMCs cultured without peptide, obtained after COVID-19 vaccination. Receptor source: a human donor who received a COVID-19 vaccine. CDR3s include the opening cysteine and the closing phenylalanine or tryptophan. D genes are given only for firm matches. The size field is filled for only some rows; it gives once, few, many or a size class.

d_call: TRBD2; v_call: TRBV6-4; j_call: TRBJ2-2; clone_size: few; cdr3_nt: TGTGCCAGCAGTGAGACCAGCGGGGGGCACGGCGGGGAGCTGTTTTTT; cdr3_aa: CASSETSGGHGGELFF
d_call: .; v_call: TRBV7-9; j_call: TRBJ1-1; clone_size: .; cdr3_nt: TGTGCCAGCAGCTTAGAGCACAGCACTGAAGCTTTCTTT; cdr3_aa: CASSLEHSTEAFF
d_call: .; v_call: TRBV3-1/TRBV3-2; j_call: TRBJ1-6; clone_size: few; cdr3_nt: TGTGCCAGCAGCCAAGGACAGCTCAATTCACCCCTCCACTTT; cdr3_aa: CASSQGQLNSPLHF
d_call: TRBD1; v_call: TRBV3-1/TRBV3-2; j_call: TRBJ2-2; clone_size: .; cdr3_nt: TGTGCCAGCAGCCCTCCGGGACAGGGGACCGGGGAGCTGTTTTTT; cdr3_aa: CASSPPGQGTGELFF
d_call: .; v_call: TRBV28; j_call: TRBJ1-5; clone_size: .; cdr3_nt: TGTGCCAGCAGTTTTTCGGTAAATCAGCCCCAGCATTTT; cdr3_aa: CASSFSVNQPQHF
d_call: TRBD1; v_call: TRBV4-3; j_call: TRBJ2-3; clone_size: .; cdr3_nt: TGCGCCAGCAGCTATTCGGGACAGGGGGCGAGTGGCACAGATACGCAGTATTTT; cdr3_aa: CASSYSGQGASGTDTQYF
d_call: TRBD1; v_call: TRBV6-5; j_call: TRBJ1-4; clone_size: .; cdr3_nt: TGTGCCAGCACGTGGACAGGGAATGAAAAACTGTTTTTT; cdr3_aa: CASTWTGNEKLFF
d_call: TRBD2; v_call: TRBV19; j_call: TRBJ2-3; clone_size: .; cdr3_nt: TGTGCCAGTAGTATAGGGACTAGCGGGGCGAGCACAGATACGCAGTATTTT; cdr3_aa: CASSIGTSGASTDTQYF
d_call: TRBD2; v_call: TRBV30; j_call: TRBJ2-5; clone_size: few; cdr3_nt: TGTGCCTCAGCCGGGGGAGCGGGGGGGCAAGAGACCCAGTACTTC; cdr3_aa: CASAGGAGGQETQYF
d_call: TRBD1; v_call: TRBV28; j_call: TRBJ1-1; clone_size: .; cdr3_nt: TGTGCCAGCAGTACCCCGGGACAGTTGAACACTGAAGCTTTCTTT; cdr3_aa: CASSTPGQLNTEAFF
d_call: .; v_call: TRBV2; j_call: TRBJ1-2; clone_size: .; cdr3_nt: TGTGCCAGCAGTGAAATGACAGCGAGGGATGGCTACACCTTC; cdr3_aa: CASSEMTARDGYTF
d_call: .; v_call: TRBV4-1; j_call: TRBJ2-1; clone_size: .; cdr3_nt: TGCGCCAGCAGCCAAGATGAGCAGGGGCTACATCACAATGAGCAGTTCTTC; cdr3_aa: CASSQDEQGLHHNEQFF
d_call: .; v_call: TRBV3-1/TRBV3-2; j_call: TRBJ1-5; clone_size: .; cdr3_nt: TGTGCCAGCAGCGCCGACAGTTTTTATCAGCCCCAGCATTTT; cdr3_aa: CASSADSFYQPQHF
d_call: .; v_call: TRBV7-8; j_call: TRBJ2-2; clone_size: .; cdr3_nt: TGTGCCAGCAGATTGATTCAGACGACCGGGGAGCTGTTTTTT; cdr3_aa: CASRLIQTTGELFF
d_call: TRBD1; v_call: TRBV2; j_call: TRBJ1-1; clone_size: few; cdr3_nt: TGTGCCAGCAGTGACGGGACAGGGATATTCAACGCTGAAGCTTTCTTT; cdr3_aa: CASSDGTGIFNAEAFF
d_call: .; v_call: TRBV29-1; j_call: TRBJ1-2; clone_size: once; cdr3_nt: TGCAGCGTTTTAAGCCGGCAGGGCCTTGACTATGGCTACACCTTC; cdr3_aa: CSVLSRQGLDYGYTF